Only one count was recorded for the clone carrying this TCR beta chain. Its specificity is not known. The time point is: newly diagnosed GD, antithyroid drugs for less than 3 months. TCR sequences were obtained from RNA taken from PBMCs. Each of the patients was recruited from an endocrinology department situated in Xi'an, China. Arm-PCR of CDR3 regions with iRepertoire HTBI primers generated TCR beta libraries. TCRdb re-analysed the multiplex PCR reads in MiXCR, keeping a single row per CDR3 protein. The table shows around 500,000 distinct CDR3 sequences, with roughly a sixth occurring only once. Germline V gene sequence: CDR1 SGDLS, CDR2 YYNGEE. Trimming removed 7 bases from V and 3 bases from J; junction bases left unmatched: 3. The CDR3 has 13 residues. These data come from a study of regulatory T cells in long-lasting Graves disease. Regarding the study as a whole: Newly diagnosed Graves' patients exceeded persistent ones in TCR diversity.

The sample also formed part of further work on T cells in Graves' hyperthyroidism and ophthalmopathy.

The V and J genes are TRBV9 and TRBJ2-3, with 9 positions matching TRBD2. Specimen: peripheral blood mononuclear cells (PBMCs), collected at new diagnosis, from a patient treated with antithyroid drugs. This clonotype was sampled from a woman aged 40 to 65 with Graves disease. CDR3 region: CASGAGGTDTQYF. The CDR3 DNA follows: TGTGCCAGCGGGGCGGGGGGGACAGATACGCAGTATTTT.